The 31 T cell receptor beta chains given below trace back to one sample, sequenced in a study of CD8 T cells in ankylosing spondylitis. Whole-study results and caveats: The study identified a TCR beta motif of roughly eight highly homologous variants that appeared characteristic of ankylosing spondylitis blood.

TCRdb processed the 5' RACE reads anew with MiXCR; each CDR3 protein has one entry. Of fewer than 400,000 distinct CDR3 sequences listed, 20% to 25% are singletons. Their specific antigens are unknown. The sequenced sample consisted of blood, either unsorted or a sorted T cell fraction (not recorded which). These receptors all stem from a male donor with ankylosing spondylitis.

The chain is built from TRBV11-2 and TRBJ2-2; 11 bases agree with TRBD2. The CDR3 is 18 amino acids. V dropped 5 bases and J dropped 0; count of bases not matched to a gene: 8. The V gene's germline CDR1 is SGHAT and CDR2 FQNNGV. The CDR3 bases are TGTGCCAGCAGCCAACCTCGGACTAGCGGGTCGAACACCGGGGAGCTGTTTTTT. Translated: CASSQPRTSGSNTGELFF.

The chain links TRBV5-5 to TRBJ2-7; D uncertain. Trimming took 4 bases from V and 2 from J, leaving 13 bases between them. The CDR3 totals 14 residues. Looked up from germline, CDR1 is SGHKS and CDR2 is YYEKEE (reference sequence). CDR3 DNA sequence: TGTGCCAGCAGCCCCAGTCTTAGGGCCTACGAGCAGTACTTC. Protein sequence: CASSPSLRAYEQYF.

This clonotype was seen only a few times. V usage is TRBV6-6 and J usage is TRBJ1-2; no clear D. This CDR3 comprises 13 residues. Trimming cost V 2 bases and J 2 bases, with 6 bases left between them. The germline V gene has CDR1 MNHNY and CDR2 SVGAGI (reference sequence). The CDR3 DNA sequence: TGTGCCAGCAGTTACGCCGTGAACTATGGCTACACCTTC. It encodes CASSYAVNYGYTF.

This clonotype was recorded at least ten times. The chain carries TRBV29-1 and TRBJ2-3; D possibly corresponds to TRBD1 (5 bases). Germline CDR1 and CDR2: SQVTM and ANQGSEA. V was pared by 3 bases and J by 1 base, with 23 bases between. This CDR3 comprises 18 residues. CDR3 protein: CSVDRPFETRVGTDTQYF. CDR3 DNA sequence: TGCAGCGTTGACCGCCCGTTTGAAACCAGGGTCGGCACAGATACGCAGTATTTT.

This chain joins TRBV2 and TRBJ2-1; D is possibly TRBD1 or TRBD2 (5 bases each). The germline gives CDR1 SNHLY, CDR2 FYNNEI. V gave up 3 bases and J gave up 4 bases, with 13 bases separating them. The CDR3 length is 15 residues. This chain's CDR3 is CASSDRDPRYNEQFF. As DNA, the CDR3 is TGTGCCAGCAGTGACCGGGACCCTAGATACAATGAGCAGTTCTTC.

The rearrangement joins TRBV19 to TRBJ2-1, with D possibly TRBD2 on 5 matching bases. There are 14 residues in the CDR3. Trimming took off 6 bases at V and 3 bases at J, with 12 bases between the two ends. Germline loops: CDR1 LNHDA, CDR2 SQIVND (reference sequence). The CDR3 DNA sequence: TGTGCCAGTAGCACGCAGCGGATCTACAATGAGCAGTTCTTC. Its translation is CASSTQRIYNEQFF.

This clonotype appeared a few times. The rearrangement joins TRBV7-6 to TRBJ1-3; TRBD1 agrees at 8 bases. The CDR3 consists of 18 residues. Germline V lookup: CDR1 SGHVS, CDR2 FNYEAQ. With 3 bases clipped from V and 2 bases from J, the junction kept 12 bases outside the gene matches. The CDR3 nucleotides read TGTGCCAGCAGCTTCTACCCGACAGGGGAAATGGCTGGAAACACCATATATTTT. Amino acids: CASSFYPTGEMAGNTIYF.

This clonotype was counted between two and nine times. The chain uses TRBV7-9 and TRBJ2-2; D gene ambiguous. Germline V gives CDR1 SEHNR, CDR2 FQNEAQ (reference sequence). V lost 1 base, J lost 3 bases, and 9 bases lay in between. This CDR3 has 15 residues. As DNA, the CDR3 is TGTGCCAGCAGCTTAGATCGGATGCACACCGGGGAGCTGTTTTTT. Its protein is CASSLDRMHTGELFF.

The genes are TRBV5-1 and TRBJ2-1; D is undetermined. V lost 2 bases and J lost 6, with 9 bases in between. The CDR3 consists of 13 residues. Germline V gene sequence: CDR1 SGHRS, CDR2 YFSETQ. The CDR3 DNA reads TGCGCCAGCAGCTTTCTTGAAGGCAATGAGCAGTTCTTC. Its translation: CASSFLEGNEQFF. The full variable domain, completed using reference TRBV5-1 and TRBJ2-1, is KAGVTQTPRYLIKTRGQQVTLSCSPISGHRSVSWYQQTPGQGLQFLFEYFSETQRNKGNFPGRFSGRQFSNSRSEMNVSTLELGDSALYLCASSFLEGNEQFFGPGTRLTVL.

This clonotype was seen many times. CDR3 sequence (DNA): TGTGCCAGCAGCTTGCGGGGGGTAGCGGCCTGGGATACGCAGTATTTT. Translated: CASSLRGVAAWDTQYF. The chain has TRBV5-6 and TRBJ2-3; the match to TRBD2 covers 7 bases. CDR1 and CDR2 from the germline V gene are SGHDT and YYEEEE. With 1 base clipped from V and 6 bases from J, the junction kept 11 bases outside the gene matches. The CDR3 has 16 amino acids.

This chain connects TRBV16 to TRBJ1-2; D unresolved. Germline V CDR1 and CDR2: KGHSY, FQNENV. Between the trimmed V and J ends, which lost 1 base and 2 bases, there was a span of 8 bases. The CDR3 consists of 14 residues. CDR3 sequence reads: CASSQYPGNYGYTF. As DNA, the CDR3 is TGTGCCAGCAGCCAATATCCGGGGAACTATGGCTACACCTTC.

The chain employs TRBV6-2 or TRBV6-3 and TRBJ2-4, with D perhaps TRBD2 (5 bases). Trimming shortened V by 6 bases and J by 9 bases, and 15 bases separated the two germline ends. The CDR3 consists of 13 residues. Germline CDR1 and CDR2: MNHEY and SVGEGT. CDR3 loop: CASRPGPRGIQYF. CDR3 bases: TGTGCCAGCAGACCGGGCCCCCGGGGCATTCAGTACTTC.

The genes are TRBV11-2 and TRBJ2-3; 14 nucleotides agree with TRBD2. CDR1 SGHAT and CDR2 FQNNGV come from the germline V gene. The CDR3 runs 18 residues. With 5 bases clipped from V and 2 bases from J, the junction kept 9 bases outside the gene matches. As DNA, the CDR3 is TGTGCCAGCAGCCTCTTGGGACTAGCGGGAGACCACACAGATACGCAGTATTTT. It translates to CASSLLGLAGDHTDTQYF.

This clonotype has just a few counts. The chain carries TRBV7-2 and TRBJ1-2; TRBD1 agrees at 7 bases. V lost 0 bases to trimming and J lost 5 bases; unmatched junction nucleotides: 6. The germline gives CDR1 SGHTA, CDR2 FQGNSA. This CDR3 is built from 15 residues. In DNA, the CDR3 is TGTGCCAGCAGCTTAGCCCCGGGACAGCTATATGGCTACACCTTC. The encoded protein is CASSLAPGQLYGYTF.

This clonotype was counted only a few times. The chain carries TRBV25-1 and TRBJ1-5, with D perhaps matching TRBD1 (6 bases). This CDR3 comprises 14 residues. V dropped 4 bases and J dropped 0 bases, with 7 bases sitting between them. Germline CDR1 is MGHDK and CDR2 is SYGVNS. The CDR3 loop reads CASSGRGSNQPQHF. CDR3 DNA: TGTGCCAGCAGTGGCAGGGGTAGCAATCAGCCCCAGCATTTT.

The chain employs TRBV5-1 and TRBJ2-3, with D maybe TRBD2 (6 bases). Germline CDR1 is SGHRS and CDR2 is YFSETQ. This CDR3 is 16 amino acids long. V was trimmed by 4 bases and J by 2 bases, leaving 17 bases between them. CDR3 DNA: TGCGCCAGCAGCCCGCTCTTGCGGGGACCCACAGATACGCAGTATTTT. This translates into CASSPLLRGPTDTQYF.

This chain connects TRBV6-1 to TRBJ2-3; a weak D match, TRBD2 (5 bases). The CDR3 totals 15 residues. Trimming removed 6 bases at V and 5 bases at J, with 18 bases between. In germline, CDR1 is MNHNS, CDR2 SASEGT. The CDR3 DNA sequence: TGTGCCAGCAGAACCGACTGGGGTGGAGGAGATACGCAGTATTTT. Translated: CASRTDWGGGDTQYF.

V and J are TRBV6-2 or TRBV6-3 and TRBJ2-1; the D gene is possibly TRBD1 (5 bases). Germline V gives CDR1 MNHEY, CDR2 SVGEGT. V lost 6 bases to trimming and J lost 0 bases, with 15 bases between them. This CDR3 has 16 amino acids. In DNA form, the CDR3 reads TGTGCCAGCAGGGGCTTTGGGGCAACCTCCTACAATGAGCAGTTCTTC. It translates to CASRGFGATSYNEQFF.

V and J are TRBV2 and TRBJ2-3, with 14 bases that match TRBD2. Germline values: CDR1 SNHLY, CDR2 FYNNEI. This CDR3 spans 15 amino acids. Trimming cost V 7 bases and J 3 bases; bases outside gene matches: 3. CDR3 residues: CASKRLAGGTDTQYF. CDR3 nucleotides: TGTGCCAGCAAACGACTAGCGGGGGGGACAGATACGCAGTATTTT. The variable domain in full, with the rest retrieved from reference TRBV2 and TRBJ2-3, is EPEVTQTPSHQVTQMGQEVILRCVPISNHLYFYWYRQILGQKVEFLVSFYNNEISEKSEIFDDQFSVERPDGSNFTLKIRSTKLEDSAMYFCASKRLAGGTDTQYFGPGTRLTVL.

A few counts support this clonotype. The rearrangement joins TRBV3-1 to TRBJ2-1; TRBD2 matches 9 bases. CDR1 is LGHDT, CDR2 YNNKEL, per germline (reference sequence). Losses at the gene ends were 1 base for V and 15 bases for J; bases not matched to a gene: 10. CDR3 length equals 14 residues. Written as DNA, the CDR3 is TGTGCCAGCAGCCAAGTCCAGGTAGCGGGAGATCTGTTCTTC. Protein sequence: CASSQVQVAGDLFF.

The rearrangement links TRBV20-1 to TRBJ1-5; the match to TRBD1 covers 8 bases. This CDR3 comprises 13 residues. The ends lost 0 bases at V and 11 bases at J; junction bases unmatched: 6. Germline V gene data show CDR1 as DFQATT and CDR2 as SNEGSKA (reference sequence). The chain's CDR3 is CSARDRATGAQHF. CDR3 coding DNA: TGCAGTGCTAGAGATCGAGCGACAGGGGCCCAGCATTTT.

This clonotype was counted between two and nine times. The CDR3 DNA follows: TGTGCCAGCAGTTCAGGGGGACCAGATACGCAGTATTTT. Translation gives CASSSGGPDTQYF. The V gene is TRBV28, the J gene TRBJ2-3; 7 bases are shared with TRBD1. Trimming took 4 bases from V and 4 from J; bases not matched to a gene: 2. The CDR3 consists of 13 residues. Germline assignment: CDR1 MDHEN and CDR2 SYDVKM.

This rearrangement joins TRBV7-9 to TRBJ2-2; 10 bases line up with TRBD1. CDR1 SEHNR and CDR2 FQNEAQ come from the germline V gene (reference sequence). With 7 bases clipped from V and 5 bases from J, the junction kept 7 bases outside the gene matches. The CDR3 spans 15 residues. Written as DNA, the CDR3 is TGTGCCAGCATCTCCGGGACAGGGGTGACCGGGGAGCTGTTTTTT. Protein: CASISGTGVTGELFF.

This chain uses TRBV11-3 with TRBJ2-1; D gene unclear. The V and J ends lost 5 bases and 7 bases respectively, with 12 bases between them. This CDR3 contains 13 residues. From germline, CDR1 is SGHNT and CDR2 YENEEA. CDR3 DNA: TGTGCCAGCAGCACGGGTCTGAGGAATGAGCAGTTCTTC. This translates into CASSTGLRNEQFF.

This clonotype was observed a handful of times. This chain connects TRBV28 to TRBJ2-3; TRBD1 aligns across 8 bases. Per germline, CDR1 MDHEN and CDR2 SYDVKM. This CDR3 is 18 amino acids long. J lost 5 bases, V lost 4 bases, and 17 bases had no gene match. This CDR3 is CASSSPLGQGQLGDTQYF. The CDR3 region has the DNA TGTGCCAGCAGTTCCCCCCTTGGACAGGGTCAATTAGGAGATACGCAGTATTTT.

V and J are TRBV7-2 and TRBJ2-1; the match to TRBD2 covers 7 bases. J gave up 1 base and V 6 bases, and 9 bases lay outside the gene matches. Germline V gene sequence: CDR1 SGHTA, CDR2 FQGNSA. The CDR3 length is 16 residues. The CDR3 DNA sequence: TGTGCCAGCAGGCTACAACTAGCGCCTTCCTACAATGAGCAGTTCTTC. The encoded protein is CASRLQLAPSYNEQFF.

The V and J genes are TRBV5-1 and TRBJ2-1, with 16 bases fitting TRBD2. This CDR3 is 17 amino acids long. V shed 2 bases, J shed 7 bases, and the junction held 6 bases outside the gene matches. Germline V gene data show CDR1 as SGHRS and CDR2 as YFSETQ. The CDR3 nucleotides are TGCGCCAGCAGCTTTACGGGACTAGCGGGAGGGGGGAATGAGCAGTTCTTC. Its translation: CASSFTGLAGGGNEQFF.

The rearrangement joins TRBV3-1 to TRBJ2-2; TRBD2 aligns across 8 bases. Trimming cost V 1 base and J 5 bases; bases outside gene matches: 3. This CDR3 comprises 15 residues. Germline values: CDR1 LGHDT, CDR2 YNNKEL (reference sequence). The chain's CDR3 is CASSQVAGRTGELFF. Written as DNA, the CDR3 is TGTGCCAGCAGCCAAGTAGCGGGACGGACCGGGGAGCTGTTTTTT. Full variable domain (missing parts from reference TRBV3-1 and TRBJ2-2): DTAVSQTPKYLVTQMGNDKSIKCEQNLGHDTMYWYKQDSKKFLKIMFSYNNKELIINETVPNRFSPKSPDKAHLNLHINSLELGDSAVYFCASSQVAGRTGELFFGEGSRLTVL.

This clonotype was observed many times. The chain has TRBV7-2 and TRBJ2-5, with D possibly TRBD2 on 5 matching bases. V lost 3 bases and J 5 bases, leaving 16 bases between the germline ends. The CDR3 length is 15 residues. Germline V gives CDR1 SGHTA, CDR2 FQGNSA. The CDR3 is CASSFNWPSRETQYF. The CDR3 nucleotides read TGTGCCAGCAGCTTTAATTGGCCTAGCCGGGAGACCCAGTACTTC.

For this clonotype: Germline is not matched at one junction end, which may reflect a read error. J is TRBJ2-7 and V is TRBV5-1; D remains unclear. This CDR3 is built from 12 residues. The germline CDR1 and CDR2 sequences are SGHRS and YFSETQ. Here the CDR3 reads CVSSMTGYEQYF. The CDR3, as DNA: TGCGTCAGCAGTATGACGGGCTACGAGCAGTACTTC.

J is TRBJ1-2 and V is TRBV18; the D gene is possibly TRBD1 (5 bases). There are 18 residues in the CDR3. Per the germline V gene, CDR1 is KGHSH and CDR2 is LQKENI. V was shortened by 3 bases and J by 0 bases, with 20 bases between the two germline ends. The CDR3 DNA sequence: TGTGCCAGCTCACCTAACCCGGCACAGGTGGAAGCTAACTATGGCTACACCTTC. This translates into CASSPNPAQVEANYGYTF.